The 7 T cell receptor beta chains below come from one sample, sequenced in a study of blood T cell repertoires in COVID-19. TCRdb keeps only in-frame clones here, not all; method: immunoSEQ multiplex PCR. Of fewer than 350,000 clones detected, approximately 85% appear once; the ten largest clones hold 7.2%. Sequencing was carried out using peripheral blood. The receptor source for this set is a human donor in a cohort sampled during active COVID-19.

The V call is TRBV29-1, the J call TRBJ1-1, with D perhaps TRBD1 (6 bases). Germline loops: CDR1 SQVTM, CDR2 ANQGSEA. CDR3 size: 11 residues. In nucleotides, the CDR3 is TGCAGTGGTAACAGGGCTCTTGAAGCTTTCTTT. Its translation is CSGNRALEAFF. The full variable domain, in which reference TRBV29-1 and TRBJ1-1 provide the parts outside the CDR3, is SAVISQKPSRDICQRGTSLTIQCQVDSQVTMMFWYRQQPGQSLTLIATANQGSEATYESGFVIDKFPISRPNLTFSTLTVSNMSPEDSSIYLCSGNRALEAFFGQGTRLTVV.

J is TRBJ2-1 and V is TRBV11-1; D gene uncertain. The V end lost 5 bases, the J end lost 5 bases, and 13 bases lay between the germline ends. The CDR3 is made up of 14 amino acids. The germline V gene has CDR1 SGHAT and CDR2 FQDESV (reference sequence). The CDR3 region has the DNA TGTGCCAGCAGCCAATTCGACAAGCACAATGAGCAGTTCTTC. It specifies CASSQFDKHNEQFF.

This chain uses TRBV7-2 with TRBJ2-7, with 9 bases matching TRBD2. The J segment lost 2 bases and the V segment lost 5 bases, leaving 10 bases of the junction unmatched. This CDR3 spans 16 amino acids. In germline, CDR1 is SGHTA, CDR2 FQGNSA. CDR3 in amino acids: CASSPSYSGGTYEQYF. DNA of the CDR3: TGTGCCAGCAGCCCTTCATATAGCGGGGGTACCTACGAGCAGTACTTC. The complete variable domain, with remaining parts taken from reference TRBV7-2 and TRBJ2-7, reads GAGVSQSPSNKVTEKGKDVELRCDPISGHTALYWYRQSLGQGLEFLIYFQGNSAPDKSGLPSDRFSAERTGGSVSTLTIQRTQQEDSAVYLCASSPSYSGGTYEQYFGPGTRLTVT.

The chain carries TRBV11-1 and TRBJ2-7; perhaps TRBD2 as D (5 bases). V gave up 1 base and J gave up 0 bases, with 7 bases separating them. Germline CDR1 reads SGHAT; CDR2 reads FQDESV (reference sequence). The CDR3 extends over 14 amino acids. CDR3 protein: CASSLGTGSYEQYF. The CDR3 DNA reads TGTGCCAGCAGCTTAGGGACTGGCTCCTACGAGCAGTACTTC. Drawing the rest from reference TRBV11-1 and TRBJ2-7, the complete variable domain is EAEVAQSPRYKITEKSQAVAFWCDPISGHATLYWYRQILGQGPELLVQFQDESVVDDSQLPKDRFSAERLKGVDSTLKIQPAELGDSAMYLCASSLGTGSYEQYFGPGTRLTVT.

The rearrangement uses TRBV9 and TRBJ2-2; TRBD1 is a possible D gene (6 bases). The CDR3 has 16 amino acids. V lost 3 bases to trimming and J lost 4 bases, with 16 bases between them. Germline lookup yields CDR1 SGDLS and CDR2 YYNGEE. DNA of the CDR3: TGTGCCAGCAGCGGTGGACAGTTGGATAGCACCGGGGAGCTGTTTTTT. This encodes CASSGGQLDSTGELFF.

V and J are TRBV30 and TRBJ1-3, with 9 bases matching TRBD1. This CDR3 region has 13 residues. The germline V gene encodes CDR1 GTSNPN and CDR2 SVGIG (reference sequence). Trimming removed 6 bases from V and 4 bases from J; junction bases left unmatched: 4. The CDR3 region has the DNA TGTGCCTGCGGGACAGGGATCGGAAACACCATATATTTT. Translated, it gives CACGTGIGNTIYF.

This sequence joins TRBV25-1 and TRBJ2-3; weak D call: TRBD2 (5 bases). Germline lookup yields CDR1 MGHDK and CDR2 SYGVNS. The CDR3 consists of 14 residues. The V gene lost 3 bases and the J gene lost 4 bases, with 11 bases spanning the gap. CDR3 sequence: CASSEGRGADTQYF. CDR3 bases: TGTGCCAGCAGTGAGGGGAGAGGCGCAGATACGCAGTATTTT.